This T cell receptor (beta chain) originates from a study of radiotherapy plus CTLA-4 blockade in lung cancer. Turning to the study itself: Objective responses were observed in approximately 20% of patients, and disease control was achieved by about 30%.

Participants had chemo-refractory metastatic non-small-cell lung cancer and were treated with focal radiation plus ipilimumab CTLA-4 blockade. CDR3 length: 16 residues. Per germline, CDR1 MGHDK and CDR2 SYGVNS. Trimming left V 2 bases short and J 3 bases short, with 13 bases between. In the case of this clone: Its antigen is currently unknown.

Study-level points and caveats: Clones derived from tumor TCRs expanded in blood after radiotherapy plus ipilimumab. Response was reportedly best predicted by early blood T cell clone dynamics, with interferon-beta.

The protocol was immunoSEQ multiplex PCR, while the TCRdb copy is restricted to in-frame clones and leaves out a portion. This sample has some 66,000 clones; about four fifths occur once, and the top ten carry around 4%. This specimen was peripheral blood, taken from a patient treated with radiotherapy plus ipilimumab. The chain employs TRBV25-1 and TRBJ2-2, with a tentative D call TRBD2 (6 bases). The receptor's source is a human donor with non-small cell lung cancer who had a partial response to radiotherapy plus ipilimumab. CDR3: CASSERRGADTGELFF. Here the CDR3 DNA reads TGTGCCAGCAGTGAAAGGAGGGGCGCGGACACCGGGGAGCTGTTTTTT.